In its sample, the clone carrying this T cell receptor beta chain was seen a few times. As yet, its antigen is unknown. MiXCR, run by TCRdb on the reads, gives a single entry per CDR3 protein. Counted here are roughly 800,000 distinct CDR3 sequences, approximately 32% occurring once; the ten biggest clones make up around 13%. This specimen belongs to a study of T cell repertoires in cytomegalovirus infection. Whole-study context: Newly reported HLA-C-restricted and thoroughly characterized HLA-B-restricted CMV epitopes were employed. A matching HLA type, together with CMV infection, was signaled by public TCR beta signatures. Findings of the study overall: Cumulated frequencies of public TCR beta families served to identify carriers of CMV plus the relevant HLA. CMV-specific TCR beta clonotypes restricted by HLA-C were the ones dominating the ex vivo response.

Trimming removed 0 bases at V and 4 bases at J, with 12 bases between. This CDR3 contains 16 residues. J is TRBJ1-4 and V is TRBV12-3 or TRBV12-4, with D unresolved. The receptor was derived from a human donor in good health (CMV status not recorded). Some clones in this sample may be carry-over from other donors' samples. Sequenced material: cultured CD8+ T cells from PBMCs, taken from culture after CMV antigen stimulation. The CDR3 sequence: CASSLALALYNEKLFF. DNA for the CDR3: TGTGCCAGCAGTTTAGCGCTGGCACTCTATAATGAAAAACTGTTTTTT.